Below, 29 T cell receptor beta chains from the same sample are listed, as sequenced in a study of identical twins. TCRdb ran MiXCR on the 5' RACE reads and lists one entry per CDR3 protein. The sample lists 650,000 to 800,000 distinct CDR3 sequences, approximately 9% occurring once. These data are also associated with another study on yellow fever vaccine responses in identical twins.

Sequenced sample: PBMCs. These receptors came from a woman aged 18-29 years in good health.

Many counts were recorded for this clonotype. J is TRBJ1-4 and V is TRBV5-1; 8 nucleotides align to TRBD1. Germline V lookup: CDR1 SGHRS, CDR2 YFSETQ. V was pared by 3 bases and J by 6 bases, with 7 bases of the junction left unmatched. The CDR3 length is 15 residues. Here the CDR3 reads CASSSFGTGHEKLFF. The CDR3 region has the DNA TGCGCCAGCAGCTCGTTCGGGACAGGTCATGAAAAACTGTTTTTT.

This clonotype was seen more than once but under ten times. The chain is built from TRBV7-6 and TRBJ2-7, with 7 positions matching TRBD2. The V gene's germline CDR1 is SGHVS and CDR2 FNYEAQ. The V gene end was trimmed by 6 bases and the J gene end by 10 bases; junction bases not matched to a gene: 18. This CDR3 is 15 amino acids long. In nucleotides, the CDR3 is TGTGCCAGCAGTTCTGGGGCTAGCGGTACCTGGGAACAGTACTTC. This translates into CASSSGASGTWEQYF. Full variable domain (rest looked up from reference TRBV7-6 and TRBJ2-7): GAGVSQSPRYKVTKRGQDVALRCDPISGHVSLYWYRQALGQGPEFLTYFNYEAQQDKSGLPNDRFSAERPEGSISTLTIQRTEQRDSAMYRCASSSGASGTWEQYFGPGTRLTVT.

The chain couples TRBV7-2 to TRBJ2-1, with D possibly being TRBD1 (5 bases). Germline CDR1 and CDR2: SGHTA and FQGNSA. This CDR3 has 13 residues. Trimming stripped 5 bases from V and 12 bases from J, with 17 bases between. CDR3: CASSPAWGSGQFF. The CDR3 nucleotides are TGTGCCAGCAGCCCCGCCTGGGGCTCGGGGCAGTTCTTC.

This chain joins TRBV4-3 and TRBJ2-6, with a possible D match to TRBD1 (6 bases). The V gene's germline CDR1 is LGHNA and CDR2 YSLEER. This CDR3 is built from 20 residues. The V end was cut by 0 bases, the J end by 0 bases, with 18 bases between. The CDR3 spells CASSQDPLQGPDSGANVLTF. CDR3 in DNA: TGCGCCAGCAGCCAAGATCCTCTACAGGGACCGGACTCTGGGGCCAACGTCCTGACTTTC.

This clonotype was counted between two and nine times. The chain employs TRBV4-1 and TRBJ2-2, with TRBD2 as a possible D gene (5 bases). V lost 5 bases, J lost 6 bases, and 7 bases lay in between. CDR3 length: 12 amino acids. CDR1 is MGHRA and CDR2 is YSYEKL in the germline V gene. CDR3 protein: CASSARAGELFF. The CDR3 coding sequence is TGCGCCAGCAGCGCGAGGGCCGGGGAGCTGTTTTTT.

This clonotype was counted many times. The chain couples TRBV18 to TRBJ2-3, with 10 bases lining up with TRBD1. The CDR3 spans 14 residues. J gave up 4 bases and V 3 bases, and 1 base lay outside the gene matches. Germline V lookup: CDR1 KGHSH, CDR2 LQKENI. The CDR3, as DNA: TGTGCCAGCTCACCGGGACAGGGGTCAGATACGCAGTATTTT. Amino acids: CASSPGQGSDTQYF.

The chain combines TRBV27 with TRBJ2-7; 8 positions match TRBD2. Germline values: CDR1 MNHEY, CDR2 SMNVEV (reference sequence). This CDR3 has 15 residues. Losses at the gene ends were 6 bases for V and 7 bases for J; bases not matched to a gene: 14. CDR3 DNA sequence: TGTGCCAGCAGCTCCCCGGGACTAGGGGCGCGGGAGCAGTACTTC. Its translation is CASSSPGLGAREQYF.

This clonotype was counted only a few times. The chain carries TRBV29-1 and TRBJ2-2; the D gene is possibly TRBD2 (6 bases). CDR1 is SQVTM, CDR2 ANQGSEA, per germline. The V and J ends lost 4 bases and 0 bases respectively, with 9 bases between them. The length of the CDR3 is 14 residues. CDR3 amino acids: CSVAGGTNTGELFF. In DNA, the CDR3 is TGCAGCGTTGCTGGCGGGACGAACACCGGGGAGCTGTTTTTT.

This clonotype was observed a handful of times. The chain carries TRBV10-3 and TRBJ2-3, with a weak D call TRBD2 (6 bases). The V end lost 4 bases, the J end lost 4 bases, and 15 bases lay between the germline ends. CDR3 length: 15 residues. CDR1 ENHRY and CDR2 SYGVKD come from the germline V gene. The CDR3 sequence: CAISGDFPGADTQYF. Written as DNA, the CDR3 is TGTGCCATCAGTGGGGACTTCCCGGGGGCAGATACGCAGTATTTT.

This clonotype was recorded at least ten times. The genes are TRBV6-2 or TRBV6-3 and TRBJ2-1; no definite D call. V gave up 5 bases and J gave up 3 bases, with 17 bases separating them. The CDR3 is 16 amino acids. Per germline, CDR1 MNHEY and CDR2 SVGEGT. The CDR3 coding sequence is TGTGCCAGCAGTCACCCCTGGGTGTTGGACTACAATGAGCAGTTCTTC. It yields the protein CASSHPWVLDYNEQFF.

This clonotype was counted many times. This chain links TRBV7-3 with TRBJ1-6, with TRBD1 identical over 9 bases. The CDR3 runs 14 residues. Looked up from germline, CDR1 is SGHTA and CDR2 is FQGTGA. Trimming at V came to 5 bases and at J to 7 bases, leaving 3 bases not matched to a gene. The CDR3 spells CASSTGTGNSPLHF. DNA of the CDR3: TGTGCCAGCAGCACCGGGACAGGGAATTCACCCCTCCACTTT.

This clonotype was seen many times. The chain uses TRBV12-3 or TRBV12-4 and TRBJ2-7, with D possibly matching TRBD2 (6 bases). The V end was cut by 3 bases, the J end by 6 bases, with 9 bases between. This CDR3 comprises 12 residues. CDR3 bases: TGTGCCAGCAGTTTTCGGGGGAGCGAGCAGTACTTC. It yields the protein CASSFRGSEQYF.

The chain employs TRBV2 and TRBJ2-7; no reliable D call. The CDR3 spans 15 residues. Per the germline V gene, CDR1 is SNHLY and CDR2 is FYNNEI. Deletions cut 0 bases from V and 3 bases from J, with 12 bases between. The CDR3 spells CASSEAGSSLYEQYF. The CDR3 nucleotides read TGTGCCAGCAGTGAAGCGGGGTCGAGCCTCTACGAGCAGTACTTC.

The chain joins TRBV7-9 to TRBJ1-1, with D hard to call. The germline V and J ends were trimmed by 4 bases and 10 bases, with 19 bases remaining between them. Germline V lookup: CDR1 SEHNR, CDR2 FQNEAQ (reference sequence). This CDR3 has 14 residues. CDR3 amino acids: CASSSTAEGSGAFF. The CDR3, as DNA: TGTGCCAGCAGCTCAACAGCGGAGGGCTCTGGAGCTTTCTTT.

This chain joins TRBV20-1 and TRBJ2-5; no definite D call. The CDR3 has 14 residues. The V end was cut by 0 bases, the J end by 4 bases, with 12 bases between. Germline V CDR1 and CDR2: DFQATT, SNEGSKA (reference sequence). The CDR3 region is CSARDRRLSETQYF. The CDR3 nucleotides read TGCAGTGCTAGAGATCGCAGGTTGTCAGAGACCCAGTACTTC.

This clonotype has a handful of counts. V gene TRBV4-1 combines with J gene TRBJ2-1, with 9 bases matching TRBD2. The germline gives CDR1 MGHRA, CDR2 YSYEKL. V trimming: 0 bases; J trimming: 1 base; junction bases outside the gene matches: 7. CDR3 length equals 18 residues. The CDR3 reads CASSQDQLAGISYNEQFF. Here the CDR3 DNA reads TGCGCCAGCAGCCAAGATCAGCTAGCGGGGATTTCCTACAATGAGCAGTTCTTC.

Only a few counts were recorded for this clonotype. The chain uses TRBV7-9 and TRBJ2-7; D is undetermined. V was shortened by 0 bases and J by 5 bases, with 14 bases between the two germline ends. Germline CDR1 and CDR2: SEHNR and FQNEAQ (reference sequence). This CDR3 comprises 15 residues. The CDR3 DNA follows: TGTGCCAGCAGCTTAGCAGGAACTGGGATCCACGAGCAGTACTTC. Its translation: CASSLAGTGIHEQYF.

This clonotype was recorded a few times. The genes are TRBV6-6 and TRBJ2-7, with a weak D call TRBD1 (6 bases). This CDR3 has 13 amino acids. The V end was cut by 11 bases, the J end by 1 base, with 15 bases between. Per the germline V gene, CDR1 is MNHNY and CDR2 is SVGAGI (reference sequence). This CDR3 is CAVRQGKSYEQYF. Here the CDR3 DNA reads TGTGCCGTAAGGCAGGGGAAATCCTACGAGCAGTACTTC.

This clonotype occurred once. The chain uses TRBV7-2 and TRBJ2-7; the D is unclear. This CDR3 comprises 13 residues. The germline V gene has CDR1 SGHTA and CDR2 FQGNSA. The germline V and J ends were trimmed by 6 bases and 6 bases, with 15 bases remaining between them. Here the CDR3 DNA reads TGTGCCAGCAGGTTCCTCGTTGTGAGCGAGCAGTACTTC. Encoded protein: CASRFLVVSEQYF.

This clonotype was counted at least ten times. V and J are TRBV12-3 or TRBV12-4 and TRBJ2-2; 13 bases are shared with TRBD2. The CDR3 has 17 residues. The junction had 7 bases not matched to a gene; V was cut back by 2 bases and J by 7 bases. The CDR3 protein is CASSLPLTSGRRGELFF. As DNA, the CDR3 is TGTGCCAGCAGTTTACCGTTGACTAGCGGGAGGCGCGGGGAGCTGTTTTTT.

This clonotype was counted only a few times. This chain links TRBV14 with TRBJ2-4; D is unresolved. CDR1 and CDR2 from the germline V gene are SGHDN and FVKESK. Trimming removed 1 base at V and 0 bases at J, with 7 bases between. The CDR3 totals 15 residues. The chain's CDR3 is CASSQVGKAKNIQYF. CDR3 nucleotides: TGTGCCAGCAGCCAAGTTGGGAAAGCCAAAAACATTCAGTACTTC.

The rearrangement uses TRBV28 and TRBJ2-3; D call uncertain. The germline CDR1 and CDR2 sequences are MDHEN and SYDVKM. The CDR3 length is 14 residues. V lost 3 bases to trimming and J lost 0 bases, with 7 bases between them. The CDR3 here is CASSFEVSTDTQYF. In DNA form, the CDR3 reads TGTGCCAGCAGTTTTGAGGTTAGCACAGATACGCAGTATTTT.

This clonotype has ten or more counts. The chain carries TRBV3-1 and TRBJ2-3; no reliable D call. This CDR3 contains 17 residues. Germline CDR1 reads LGHDT; CDR2 reads YNNKEL (reference sequence). Trimming left V 0 bases short and J 1 base short, with 14 bases between. The CDR3 here is CASSQDLGYPRTDTQYF. The CDR3 DNA sequence: TGTGCCAGCAGCCAAGATTTAGGGTACCCCCGCACAGATACGCAGTATTTT.

This clonotype was counted many times. This chain connects TRBV6-1 to TRBJ2-3; 7 bases line up with TRBD2. Germline V gene sequence: CDR1 MNHNS, CDR2 SASEGT. The CDR3 totals 14 residues. J lost 5 bases, V lost 7 bases, and 9 bases had no gene match. CDR3 DNA: TGTGCCAGCATGGATGCGGGAGTGTTAGATACGCAGTATTTT. This encodes CASMDAGVLDTQYF.

This rearrangement joins TRBV5-6 to TRBJ2-2; D is possibly TRBD2 (6 bases). Germline V lookup: CDR1 SGHDT, CDR2 YYEEEE. Deletions cut 9 bases from V and 9 bases from J, with 15 bases between. The CDR3 is 12 amino acids. CDR3 bases: TGTGCCACTTGGGAGGAGTATTGGGAGCTGTTTTTT. Translating gives CATWEEYWELFF.

This clonotype was recorded a few times. The chain links TRBV6-5 to TRBJ2-3; 8 bases map to TRBD2. Trimming removed 0 bases from V and 0 bases from J; junction bases left unmatched: 2. Per the germline V gene, CDR1 is MNHEY and CDR2 is SVGAGI. The CDR3 contains 16 residues. CDR3 in DNA: TGTGCCAGCAGTTACTCAGCTAGCGGGAGCACAGATACGCAGTATTTT. Protein product: CASSYSASGSTDTQYF.

This sequence joins TRBV2 and TRBJ2-3; 11 bases match TRBD2. This CDR3 has 17 amino acids. Germline V gives CDR1 SNHLY, CDR2 FYNNEI. The V gene end was trimmed by 6 bases and the J gene end by 3 bases; junction bases not matched to a gene: 11. DNA for the CDR3: TGTGCCAGCAGCTCGGAGTCGCTAGCGGGGGGAACAGATACGCAGTATTTT. Protein: CASSSESLAGGTDTQYF.

This clonotype was observed a few times. The genes are TRBV7-3 and TRBJ2-3; TRBD1 is a possible D gene (6 bases). CDR1 and CDR2 (germline): SGHTA, FQGTGA. The length of the CDR3 is 18 residues. Deletions cut 0 bases from V and 2 bases from J, with 18 bases between. The CDR3 DNA reads as TGTGCCAGCAGCTTAACGTTAAGAGGGGGTTGGCTCACAGATACGCAGTATTTT. This translates into CASSLTLRGGWLTDTQYF. Full variable domain (rest looked up from reference TRBV7-3 and TRBJ2-3): GAGVSQTPSNKVTEKGKYVELRCDPISGHTALYWYRQSLGQGPEFLIYFQGTGAADDSGLPNDRFFAVRPEGSVSTLKIQRTERGDSAVYLCASSLTLRGGWLTDTQYFGPGTRLTVL.

This clonotype was recorded at least ten times. CDR3 nucleotides: TGTGCCAGCAGCCAGGGACTAGCGGGAGTGGGCACCGGGGAGCTGTTTTTT. Its protein product is CASSQGLAGVGTGELFF. This sequence joins TRBV3-1 and TRBJ2-2; 14 nucleotides match TRBD2. The CDR3 consists of 17 residues. The J segment lost 4 bases and the V segment lost 3 bases, leaving 4 bases of the junction unmatched. Germline V gene lookup returns CDR1 LGHDT and CDR2 YNNKEL (reference sequence). Full variable domain (missing parts from reference TRBV3-1 and TRBJ2-2): DTAVSQTPKYLVTQMGNDKSIKCEQNLGHDTMYWYKQDSKKFLKIMFSYNNKELIINETVPNRFSPKSPDKAHLNLHINSLELGDSAVYFCASSQGLAGVGTGELFFGEGSRLTVL.